This T cell receptor (beta chain) was retrieved from a study of blood T cell repertoires in COVID-19. Study context: COVID-19 samples from acute and convalescent phases originated in the United States, Italy and Spain. PBMCs, B-cell-depleted T cells, or T cells provided the cDNA or gDNA that made up the material.

This CDR3 is 14 amino acids long. Germline CDR1 and CDR2: MNHEY and SVGEGT. The V gene lost 2 bases and the J gene lost 4 bases, with 12 bases spanning the gap. In the original processing: Using reference gene primer amplification, nucleated cell counts were estimated. Clones were sequenced by immunoSEQ multiplex PCR, and TCRdb holds only the in-frame ones, with some missing. V, J and clone size were drawn from that table, and D and trimming were deduced from the DNA. The repertoire holds 90,000 to 100,000 clones, approximately 81% seen once, with about 10% in the top ten. Sequenced material: peripheral blood. The TCR was taken from a woman of 80 years or more with acute or convalescent COVID-19. The genes are TRBV6-2 or TRBV6-3 and TRBJ2-7; D gene ambiguous. CDR3 region: CASSYAMVFYEQYV. The CDR3 DNA follows: TGTGCCAGCAGTTACGCGATGGTCTTTTACGAGCAGTACGTC.